The present T cell receptor (beta chain) was sequenced within a study of cytomegalovirus exposure and HLA in healthy donors. General study findings and limits: Common viral pathogens seemed, in a later analysis, to connect with several of the most significant clusters.

A multiplex PCR was run with 60 Vbeta primers and 13 Jbeta primers. Libraries were prepared by immunoSEQ multiplex PCR; TCRdb keeps only in-frame clonotypes and omits some of them. The table has about 93,000 clones, roughly four fifths seen once. V lost 6 bases to trimming and J lost 5 bases, with 31 bases between them. CDR3 length: 20 amino acids. Germline CDR1 ENHRY, CDR2 SYGVKD. About this clone itself: Its cognate antigen is unknown.

This TCR derives from a man aged 50 or older in good health and CMV-seronegative. The V and J genes are TRBV10-3 and TRBJ2-2; TRBD2 might be the D (6 bases). Sequencing input: PBMCs. The CDR3: CAISPEVTRSVADETGELFF. CDR3 nucleotide sequence: TGTGCCATCAGCCCCGAAGTGACTAGGAGCGTTGCTGACGAAACCGGGGAGCTGTTTTTT.